This is a list of T cell receptor beta chains from one sample in a study of T cell changes during pregnancy in multiple sclerosis. Sequencing was performed with immunoSEQ multiplex PCR; in TCRdb, only in-frame clones are kept and a portion is missing. The sample has around 97,000 clones, about nine tenths seen once. The material was peripheral blood, obtained in the second trimester of pregnancy. The receptors were gathered from a female donor in good health, enrolled as a control in a pregnancy study. CDR3s include the opening cysteine and the closing phenylalanine or tryptophan. A D gene is named only where the DNA matches it firmly. Clone size is given for some rows only: seen once, a few or many times, or a class if the clone is expanded.

clone_size,j_call,d_call,v_call,cdr3_nt,cdr3_aa
NA,TRBJ1-2,TRBD1,TRBV6-5,TGTGCCAGCAGTTACTCGGACAGGGCCAAAACCTATGGCTACACCTTC,CASSYSDRAKTYGYTF
NA,TRBJ1-2,TRBD1,TRBV14,TGTGCCAGCAGCCAAGATATGACAGGGAATAAGGGTGGCTACACCTTC,CASSQDMTGNKGGYTF
few,TRBJ1-5,NA,TRBV18,TGTGCCAGCTCACCAGGGCGGCGTCAGGGCGACAATCAGCCCCAGCATTTT,CASSPGRRQGDNQPQHF
NA,TRBJ2-3,TRBD2,TRBV11-2,TGTGCCAGCAGCCCCCTCCAGACTAGCGGGGGTAATACGCAGTATTTT,CASSPLQTSGGNTQYF
NA,TRBJ2-7,TRBD2,TRBV7-2,TGTGCCAGCAGCTGGATACTAGCGGGACAACCCTACGAGCAGTACTTC,CASSWILAGQPYEQYF
once,TRBJ1-1,NA,TRBV6-5,TGTGCCAGCACCCTATCGACAGGAGTGAACACTGAAGCTTTCTTT,CASTLSTGVNTEAFF
NA,TRBJ1-6,NA,TRBV6-6,TGTGCCAGCAGTTACTCGATTTCTCTCGGAGATTCACCCCTCCACTTT,CASSYSISLGDSPLHF
NA,TRBJ2-3,NA,TRBV12-5,TGTGCTAGTGGTTCCCCCCTAGCGAAGAGTACAGATACGCAGTATTTT,CASGSPLAKSTDTQYF
NA,TRBJ1-5,TRBD1,TRBV5-1,TGCGCCAGCAGTACGACAGGGGAAACTAGCCAGCCCCAGCATTTT,CASSTTGETSQPQHF
NA,TRBJ2-3,TRBD1,TRBV5-1,TGCGCCAGCAGCTCGATAAGACAGGGTACGGGAGATACGCAGTATTTT,CASSSIRQGTGDTQYF
NA,TRBJ1-1,NA,TRBV7-6,TGTGCCAGCAGCCCAGCCGGGCCCGGGATGAACACTGAAGCTTTCTTT,CASSPAGPGMNTEAFF
NA,TRBJ1-1,NA,TRBV27,TGTGCCAGCATTTCACCGGCCGGAAGGGGTGAAGCTTTCTTT,CASISPAGRGEAFF
NA,TRBJ2-7,NA,TRBV7-9,TGTGCCAGCAGCTTCTCGTCGGGGGAGGCCACCTCCTACGAGCAGTACTTC,CASSFSSGEATSYEQYF
NA,TRBJ1-5,NA,TRBV30,TGTGCCTGGAGTGGGGTCGGGGGAAGCAATCAGCCCCAGCATTTT,CAWSGVGGSNQPQHF
NA,TRBJ1-5,NA,TRBV30,TGTGCCTGGAGTGCACAGGTCAATCAGCCCCAGCATTTT,CAWSAQVNQPQHF
NA,TRBJ1-1,NA,TRBV28,TGTGCCAGCAGTTTTAACAGGGCAGACACTGAAGCTTTCTTT,CASSFNRADTEAFF
NA,TRBJ1-1,TRBD1,TRBV7-2,TGTGCCAGCAGCAGACAGGGGAACACTGAAGCTTTCTTT,CASSRQGNTEAFF
NA,TRBJ1-6,NA,TRBV4-2,TGTGCCAGCAGCCAAGATAGGTACAGGGCCTATAATTCACCCCTCCACTTT,CASSQDRYRAYNSPLHF
NA,TRBJ1-2,NA,TRBV27,TGTGCCAGCAGTTTGTCCCGGGACACTCTTAACTATGGCTACACCTTC,CASSLSRDTLNYGYTF
NA,TRBJ1-2,NA,TRBV7-2,TGTGCCAGCAGCTTCCTGGAGGGCGGCTACACCTTC,CASSFLEGGYTF
NA,TRBJ2-5,NA,TRBV2,TGTGCCAGCAGTCGTGAAGAGACCCAGTACTTC,CASSREETQYF
NA,TRBJ1-3,NA,TRBV6-6,TGTGCCAGCAGCGTCTCTGGAAACACCATATATTTT,CASSVSGNTIYF
NA,TRBJ2-3,TRBD2,TRBV28,TGTGCCAGCAGGGCGGGAGGGGCCCCAGATACGCAGTATTTT,CASRAGGAPDTQYF
NA,TRBJ1-1,NA,TRBV10-3,TGTGCCACCCGGGGAGGGCTTGGGATGAACACTGAAGCTTTCTTT,CATRGGLGMNTEAFF
NA,TRBJ2-5,TRBD1,TRBV19,TGTGCCAGTAGTCCCACACCCGGGACAGGGGAGACCCAGTACTTC,CASSPTPGTGETQYF
NA,TRBJ2-7,TRBD2,TRBV4-3,TGCGCCAGCAGCCTCTCCTGGGGTCCCGCGGGAGCTCGCCCCGAGCAGTACTTC,CASSLSWGPAGARPEQYF
NA,TRBJ1-5,NA,TRBV28,TGTGCCAGCACCTTCGGGGTCTTTAGCAATCAGCCCCAGCATTTT,CASTFGVFSNQPQHF
NA,TRBJ1-1,NA,TRBV6-1,TGTGCCAGCAGTCGCAGGGTTGAAGGGGCTTTCTTT,CASSRRVEGAFF
NA,TRBJ2-3,NA,TRBV5-1,TGCGCCAGCAGCTCCGGGGGTAGGGCTATCACAGATACGCAGTATTTT,CASSSGGRAITDTQYF
NA,TRBJ2-1,NA,TRBV4-1,TGCGCCAGCAGCCGCCCACTAGTTAATGTCAATGAGCAGTTCTTC,CASSRPLVNVNEQFF
NA,TRBJ1-3,NA,TRBV28,TGTGCCTCACAAGGGGCCCGCGGGAGCACCATATATTTT,CASQGARGSTIYF
few,TRBJ1-5,TRBD1,TRBV28,TGTGCCAGCAGTTTACAGGGGGCTCGCAATCAGCCCCAGCATTTT,CASSLQGARNQPQHF
NA,TRBJ2-7,TRBD2,TRBV2,TGTGCCAGCGGGACTAGCGGGCCGTTAGACGAGCAGTACTTC,CASGTSGPLDEQYF
few,TRBJ1-5,TRBD1,TRBV18,TGTGCCAGCTCACCGGACAGGGGGCGGGTGGGGAATCAGCCCCAGCATTTT,CASSPDRGRVGNQPQHF
NA,TRBJ2-5,TRBD2,TRBV5-6,TGTGCCAGCAGCTACCGGACTAGCGGGGCGGAGACCCAGTACTTC,CASSYRTSGAETQYF
NA,TRBJ1-5,TRBD1,TRBV28,TGTGCCAGCAGTCCGCCGGGACAGGGGATGGTGCAGCCCCAGCATTTT,CASSPPGQGMVQPQHF
NA,TRBJ1-2,NA,TRBV18,TGTGCCAGCTCACTGAGTAGAGACTATGGCTACACCTTC,CASSLSRDYGYTF
NA,TRBJ2-3,NA,TRBV27,TGTGCCAGCAGTTTAACAGCGGGTCGGGGGCAGTATTTT,CASSLTAGRGQYF
NA,TRBJ1-1,NA,TRBV7-9,TGTGCCAGCAGCTTATCCTCAGGGAACACTGAAGCTTTCTTT,CASSLSSGNTEAFF
NA,TRBJ1-2,TRBD1,TRBV25-1,TGTGCCAGCAGTGTAACAGGGGGCGCGGGGTATGGCTACACCTTC,CASSVTGGAGYGYTF
NA,TRBJ2-2,TRBD2,TRBV7-7,TGTGCCAGCAGCTTAGATAACGGGGGGGCCGCCGGGGAGCTGTTTTTT,CASSLDNGGAAGELFF
NA,TRBJ1-1,NA,TRBV7-2,TGTGCCAGCAGCCTTCGACAGGTGAACACTGAAGCTTTCTTT,CASSLRQVNTEAFF
NA,TRBJ2-2,TRBD1,TRBV5-1,TGCGCCAGCAGCTCCGACAGGGGTTGGAGAGAGCTGTTTTTT,CASSSDRGWRELFF
few,TRBJ1-1,NA,TRBV18,TGTGCCAGCTCCCCAGGGTCGGGGGCTGAAGCTTTCTTT,CASSPGSGAEAFF
NA,TRBJ1-2,NA,TRBV29-1,TGCAGCGTTGAGAGGCCGAGAGGGGGAGATGGCTACACCTTC,CSVERPRGGDGYTF
NA,TRBJ2-3,TRBD1,TRBV4-1,TGCGCCAGCAGCCGACAGGGGACGGTCACAGATACGCAGTATTTT,CASSRQGTVTDTQYF
few,TRBJ2-4,NA,TRBV11-3,TGTGCCAGCAGCTTTTCCAGGGGAGACATTCAGTACTTC,CASSFSRGDIQYF
NA,TRBJ2-3,TRBD2,TRBV19,TGTGCCACTAAGGCGGGGGTCTCTAGCACAGATACGCAGTATTTT,CATKAGVSSTDTQYF